Sequencing of this TCR beta chain was carried out in a study of T cell clones after liver transplantation. Study-level background: Apart from three HCV-positive recipients, transplants were for non-autoimmune, non-viral reasons.

Only in-frame clones appear in the TCRdb table, and some are missing; sequencing was by immunoSEQ multiplex PCR. The sample consists of 45,000 to 55,000 clones, about 88% of them appearing once. This CDR3 has 15 residues. Germline V gene data show CDR1 as SGHRS and CDR2 as YFSETQ. Trimming took off 4 bases at V and 8 bases at J, with 16 bases between the two ends. Unstimulated PBMCs were sorted into CD3+CD4+ and CD3+CD8+ populations. The specimen was CD4+ T cells from blood, collected before liver transplant. The clonotype was recovered from a human donor who received a liver transplant. V is TRBV5-1 and J is TRBJ1-6, with D perhaps matching TRBD1 (5 bases). As DNA, the CDR3 is TGCGCCAGCAGCCCAAGGGGTCGACTAGATTCACCCCTCCACTTT. This sequence encodes CASSPRGRLDSPLHF.